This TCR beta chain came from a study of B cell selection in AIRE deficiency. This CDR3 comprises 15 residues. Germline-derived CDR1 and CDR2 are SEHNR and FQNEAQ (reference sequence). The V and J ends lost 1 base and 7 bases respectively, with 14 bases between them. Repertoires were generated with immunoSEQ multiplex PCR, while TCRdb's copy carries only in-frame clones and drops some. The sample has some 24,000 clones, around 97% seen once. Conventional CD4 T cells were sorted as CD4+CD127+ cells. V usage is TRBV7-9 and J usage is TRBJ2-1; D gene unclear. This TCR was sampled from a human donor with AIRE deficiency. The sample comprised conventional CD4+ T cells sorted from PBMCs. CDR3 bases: TGTGCCAGCAGCTTAGGGCGGCCCATGGTGAATGAGCAGTTCTTC. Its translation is CASSLGRPMVNEQFF.